This T cell receptor (beta chain) was captured by sequencing in a study of shared clonotypes between healthy human individuals. This clone was recorded once. Its antigen is unknown. Regarding the study as a whole: Only blood was sampled; tissue repertoires likely differ.

In the study's own analysis: ImmunoSEQ sequences covered only the junction and lacked quality scores; filtering therefore differed. Repertoires were generated with immunoSEQ multiplex PCR, while TCRdb's copy carries only in-frame clones and drops some. The D gene and trimming were derived from the DNA, and the V and J assignments and clone size from that table. Here the sample spans more than 2,000,000 clones, just over 90% being singletons. The CDR3 totals 12 residues. Germline CDR1 is SGHRS and CDR2 is YFSETQ. Trimming stripped 2 bases from V and 9 bases from J, with 11 bases between. Sequenced material: naive CD4+ T cells from PBMCs. As to subset: CD45RA+ positively selected. This clonotype originated in a man aged 18-30 years in good health. Some clones in this sample may be carry-over from other donors' samples. The gene calls are TRBV5-1 and TRBJ2-5; D is possibly TRBD2 (6 bases). In DNA, the CDR3 is TGCGCCAGCAGCTTAAGCAGGGAGGCCCAGTACTTC. Protein product: CASSLSREAQYF.